This is a list of T cell receptor beta chains from one sample in a study of blood T cell repertoires in COVID-19. Clones were sequenced by immunoSEQ multiplex PCR, and TCRdb holds only the in-frame ones, with some missing. This sample has about 250,000 clones, with about four fifths found just once. The sample consisted of peripheral blood. All receptors derive from a woman aged 40-49 years who had recovered from COVID-19. Each CDR3 is given with its conserved first and last residue. The order of the fields is J gene, V gene, D gene, clone size, CDR3 protein, CDR3 DNA. D genes are given only for firm matches. A row's size may be missing; if present it is once, few, many or a size class.

>TRBJ1-2|TRBV7-9|TRBD1|once
CASSGTGAFFENYGYTF
TGTGCCAGCAGCGGGACAGGGGCCTTTTTCGAGAACTATGGCTACACCTTC
>TRBJ2-7|TRBV7-9|.|.
CASVGGVYEQYF
TGTGCCAGCGTCGGCGGGGTATACGAGCAGTACTTC
>TRBJ2-7|TRBV13|.|.
CASSYRDKGYEQYF
TGTGCCAGCAGCTACCGGGACAAAGGCTACGAGCAGTACTTC
>TRBJ2-1|TRBV29-1|TRBD1|many
CSVGQGFGSGNEQFF
TGCAGCGTAGGACAGGGATTTGGTAGCGGCAATGAGCAGTTCTTC
>TRBJ2-3|TRBV29-1|.|once
CSVEWSGTDTQYF
TGCAGCGTTGAATGGTCAGGCACAGATACGCAGTATTTT
>TRBJ1-2|TRBV28|.|.
CASSLSPGTTGLDGYTF
TGTGCCAGCAGTTTATCCCCCGGGACAACAGGGCTGGATGGCTACACCTTC
>TRBJ1-1|TRBV7-2|.|.
CASRQGTLNTEAFF
TGTGCCAGCAGGCAGGGGACCTTGAACACTGAAGCTTTCTTT
>TRBJ2-1|TRBV19|.|.
CASMGGSYNEQFF
TGTGCCAGTATGGGGGGTTCCTACAATGAGCAGTTCTTC
>TRBJ1-1|TRBV18|.|.
CASSPTGFTEAFF
TGTGCCAGCTCACCTACAGGGTTTACTGAAGCTTTCTTT
>TRBJ1-3|TRBV9|TRBD1|once
CASSLDRVSGNTIYF
TGTGCCAGCAGCCTGGACAGGGTCTCTGGAAACACCATATATTTT
>TRBJ1-2|TRBV6-1|.|few
CASSEWIGGADYYGYTF
TGTGCCAGCAGTGAATGGATCGGGGGAGCAGACTACTATGGCTACACCTTC
>TRBJ2-5|TRBV7-3|.|.
CASSSHRGGQETQYF
TGTGCCAGCAGCTCACACAGGGGAGGCCAAGAGACCCAGTACTTC
>TRBJ2-1|TRBV5-1|.|.
CASSLGTYNEQFF
TGCGCCAGCAGCTTGGGGACATACAATGAGCAGTTCTTC
>TRBJ2-1|TRBV2|TRBD1|.
CASSDSGTVIYNEQFF
TGTGCCAGCAGCGATTCCGGGACAGTCATCTACAATGAGCAGTTCTTC
>TRBJ2-5|TRBV2|TRBD2|.
CASSLGTSGADQETQYF
TGTGCCAGCAGTCTCGGGACTAGCGGGGCCGACCAAGAGACCCAGTACTTC
>TRBJ1-5|TRBV2|.|.
CASSVRERGQPQHF
TGTGCCAGCAGTGTACGGGAACGGGGTCAGCCCCAGCATTTT
>TRBJ2-2|TRBV7-9|TRBD1|few
CASSLLPGGNTGELFF
TGTGCCAGCAGCTTATTGCCAGGGGGCAACACCGGGGAGCTGTTTTTT
>TRBJ2-1|TRBV19|.|.
CASSITSASAYNEQFF
TGTGCCAGTAGTATTACGTCCGCGAGCGCCTACAATGAGCAGTTCTTC
>TRBJ1-1|TRBV5-1|TRBD1|.
CASSDTGTGGLEAFF
TGCGCCAGCAGCGACACCGGGACAGGGGGCTTAGAAGCTTTCTTT
>TRBJ2-3|TRBV29-1|TRBD2|.
CSVEKTSGGAGSTDTQYF
TGCAGCGTTGAAAAGACTAGCGGGGGGGCTGGGAGCACAGATACGCAGTATTTT